The entry below describes one T cell receptor beta chain. The target antigen is unknown. The protocol was immunoSEQ multiplex PCR, while the TCRdb copy is restricted to in-frame clones and leaves out a portion. The data hold roughly 62,000 clones, with 70% observed a single time. This sample was taken from a study of T cell clones after liver transplantation. Study-level information: Immunosuppression withdrawal was tried within 2 years after liver transplantation in this trial. Apart from a few HCV-positive recipients, transplants were for non-autoimmune, non-viral reasons. TCRbeta sequencing after a pre-transplant mixed lymphocyte reaction identified graft-donor-reactive clones, later tracked in post-transplant blood.

Study conclusions and caveats: Rather than being deleted, graft donor-reactive T cells may have moved into the graft.

CDR1 and CDR2 from the germline V gene are SGHRS and YFSETQ. The trim removed 6 bases at V and 7 bases at J, leaving 16 bases unmatched. The CDR3 spans 15 residues. The rearrangement uses TRBV5-1 and TRBJ2-7; TRBD1 matches 7 bases. This sequence was found in a human patient who received a liver transplant. Some T cells may originate from the graft donor. This specimen was CD4+ T cells from blood, taken at the approximately 15-month timepoint. CDR3 sequence (DNA): TGCGCCAGCACCGGGACAGCTTCCTCTATGGGAGAGCAGTACTTC. This translates into CASTGTASSMGEQYF.